These T cell receptor beta chains were read from a single sample in a study of OX40 agonist ivuxolimab in advanced cancers. The assay was immunoSEQ multiplex PCR, and TCRdb's table has in-frame clones only and misses some. The table includes roughly 16,000 clones, over 70% detected once. This sample comprised CD4+ or CD8+ T cells sorted from blood, obtained in a trial of the OX40 agonist ivuxolimab. The source of these receptors is an adult with an advanced solid tumor such as melanoma, head and neck, liver or kidney cancer. Each CDR3 is given with its conserved first and last residue. A D gene is named only where the DNA matches it firmly. Size tells how often a clone was seen (once, few, many) or the class of an expanded clone, and some rows leave it out.

D gene	J gene	V gene	clone size	CDR3 protein	CDR3 DNA
-	TRBJ2-2	TRBV6-6	-	CASLLGTGELFF	TGTGCCAGCCTTTTGGGCACCGGGGAGCTGTTTTTT
-	TRBJ2-7	TRBV7-9	-	CASSLDRAISYEQYF	TGTGCCAGCAGCTTAGACAGGGCCATCTCCTACGAGCAGTACTTC
-	TRBJ2-3	TRBV4-2	-	CASSQDQAGTDTQYF	TGTGCCAGCAGCCAAGATCAAGCGGGCACAGATACGCAGTATTTT
-	TRBJ2-5	TRBV5-8	-	CASSLGILRETQYF	TGTGCCAGCAGCTTGGGAATCCTACGAGAGACCCAGTACTTC
-	TRBJ2-7	TRBV5-1	few	CASSLAGIREQYF	TGCGCCAGCAGCTTGGCTGGGATTAGGGAGCAGTACTTC
-	TRBJ1-1	TRBV21-1	-	CASSKKLAPEAFF	TGTGCCAGCAGCAAAAAACTTGCCCCTGAAGCTTTCTTT
TRBD1	TRBJ1-5	TRBV5-8	-	CASSLAHRGDQPQHF	TGTGCCAGCAGCTTAGCGCACAGGGGAGACCAGCCCCAGCATTTT
-	TRBJ1-5	TRBV11-2	-	CASSFSGGWGENQPQHF	TGTGCCAGCAGCTTTTCCGGTGGGTGGGGGGAGAATCAGCCCCAGCATTTT
-	TRBJ2-2	TRBV2	-	CASSGEGRGELFF	TGTGCCAGCAGTGGGGAAGGGCGAGGGGAGCTGTTTTTT
-	TRBJ1-5	TRBV9	-	CASSPGASNQPQHF	TGTGCCAGCAGCCCCGGGGCCTCTAATCAGCCCCAGCATTTT
TRBD1	TRBJ1-2	TRBV7-9	-	CASSLVQGAVGYTF	TGTGCCAGCAGCTTAGTACAGGGGGCCGTGGGCTACACCTTC
-	TRBJ2-7	TRBV2	-	CASSEGRDTSYEQYF	TGTGCCAGCAGTGAAGGGCGGGACACTTCCTACGAGCAGTACTTC
TRBD2	TRBJ2-1	TRBV29-1	once	CSVEGRGGSYNEQFF	TGCAGCGTTGAAGGGCGGGGGGGCTCCTACAATGAGCAGTTCTTC
-	TRBJ2-1	TRBV4-3	-	CASSQVGAYNEQFF	TGCGCCAGCAGCCAAGTGGGGGCTTACAATGAGCAGTTCTTC
-	TRBJ1-1	TRBV4-2	-	CASSQDGGSRNTEAFF	TGTGCCAGCAGCCAAGATGGGGGCAGCCGCAACACTGAAGCTTTCTTT
-	TRBJ2-7	TRBV7-6	-	CASSFGASYEQYF	TGTGCCAGCAGCTTCGGGGCATCCTACGAGCAGTACTTC
-	TRBJ1-2	TRBV7-9	-	CASSLRGLWAEGYTF	TGTGCCAGCAGCTTAAGGGGACTCTGGGCGGAGGGCTACACCTTC
-	TRBJ1-2	TRBV10-3	once	CAISESVEGYTF	TGTGCCATCAGTGAGTCGGTAGAGGGCTACACCTTC
TRBD2	TRBJ2-2	TRBV27	-	CASSLGGSGAVTGELFF	TGTGCCAGCAGTTTAGGTGGTAGCGGGGCCGTCACCGGGGAGCTGTTTTTT
-	TRBJ2-3	TRBV13	-	CASSFRQYSTDTQYF	TGTGCCAGCAGCTTCCGACAGTATAGCACAGATACGCAGTATTTT
TRBD2	TRBJ2-7	TRBV29-1	-	CSAGTSGSYEQYF	TGCAGCGCCGGGACTAGCGGCTCCTACGAGCAGTACTTC
-	TRBJ1-1	TRBV6-6	few	CASSVTPMNTEAFF	TGTGCCAGCAGTGTGACACCTATGAACACTGAAGCTTTCTTT
TRBD2	TRBJ2-2	TRBV7-9	-	CASSSRPGTKEAGELFF	TGTGCCAGCAGCTCCCGGCCGGGGACTAAAGAGGCCGGGGAGCTGTTTTTT
-	TRBJ2-3	TRBV7-2	few	CASSPSTTPDTQYF	TGTGCCAGCAGCCCCTCGACTACCCCAGATACGCAGTATTTT
-	TRBJ2-7	TRBV7-6	-	CASSLAAEQYF	TGTGCCAGCAGCTTAGCGGCCGAGCAGTACTTC
-	TRBJ1-6	TRBV13	-	CASSLGLTENNSPLHF	TGTGCCAGCAGCTTAGGGTTGACGGAGAATAATTCACCCCTCCACTTT
TRBD2	TRBJ2-1	TRBV27	-	CASGEFLAGWRNEQFF	TGTGCCAGCGGAGAATTCCTAGCGGGGTGGAGGAATGAGCAGTTCTTC
-	TRBJ1-6	TRBV6-6	-	CASSLPSQLIHF	TGTGCCAGCAGCCTCCCCAGCCAGTTAATCCACTTT
TRBD1	TRBJ1-2	TRBV6-6	few	CASSYSGTGNPYGYTF	TGTGCCAGCAGTTACTCAGGGACAGGGAATCCCTATGGCTACACCTTC
-	TRBJ2-2	TRBV27	-	CASSYIQGKTGELFF	TGTGCCAGCAGCTACATTCAGGGCAAAACTGGGGAGCTGTTTTTT
-	TRBJ1-1	TRBV5-4	-	CASSLRENTEAFF	TGTGCCAGCAGCTTGAGGGAGAACACTGAAGCTTTCTTT
TRBD1	TRBJ2-7	TRBV9	-	CASSVATGGVYEQYF	TGTGCCAGCAGCGTAGCAACAGGGGGCGTTTACGAGCAGTACTTC
-	TRBJ2-7	TRBV5-1	-	CASTEAGVFPYEQYF	TGCGCCAGTACCGAGGCAGGGGTCTTCCCCTACGAGCAGTACTTC
TRBD1	TRBJ2-7	TRBV29-1	-	CSVEGDSSYEQYF	TGCAGCGTTGAAGGGGACAGCTCCTACGAGCAGTACTTC
TRBD1	TRBJ2-1	TRBV19	-	CASSPGQGYNEQFF	TGTGCCAGTAGCCCGGGACAGGGGTACAATGAGCAGTTCTTC
TRBD1	TRBJ1-1	TRBV7-9	-	CASSWGTGMNTEAFF	TGTGCCAGCAGCTGGGGGACAGGTATGAACACTGAAGCTTTCTTT
TRBD2	TRBJ2-1	TRBV5-7	once	CASSLRLAGNNEQFF	TGTGCCAGCAGCTTGAGACTAGCGGGGAACAATGAGCAGTTCTTC
-	TRBJ2-6	TRBV11-1	medium-sized	CASSLARGAPGANVLTF	TGTGCCAGCAGCTTAGCGAGAGGGGCCCCTGGGGCCAACGTCCTGACTTTC
TRBD2	TRBJ2-3	TRBV9	once	CASSETSGESTDTQYF	TGTGCCAGCAGCGAAACTAGCGGGGAAAGCACAGATACGCAGTATTTT
-	TRBJ2-6	TRBV5-7	-	CASSPSKVSGANVLTF	TGTGCCAGCAGCCCCAGTAAAGTATCTGGGGCCAACGTCCTGACTTTC
-	TRBJ2-2	TRBV7-2	medium-sized	CASSPTPDNWELFF	TGTGCCAGCAGCCCCACCCCTGATAACTGGGAGCTGTTTTTT
TRBD1	TRBJ2-7	TRBV7-7	-	CASSLGSGQGYEQYF	TGTGCTAGCAGCTTAGGGTCGGGACAGGGCTACGAGCAGTACTTC
TRBD2	TRBJ2-1	TRBV5-1	-	CASSLEAGGQFNEQFF	TGCGCCAGCAGCTTGGAAGCGGGGGGGCAGTTTAATGAGCAGTTCTTC
TRBD1	TRBJ2-3	TRBV19	-	CASSISQGAKGTQYF	TGTGCCAGTAGTATCTCCCAGGGGGCGAAGGGTACGCAGTATTTT
-	TRBJ2-5	TRBV9	-	CASSVEGEGGETQYF	TGTGCCAGCAGCGTAGAAGGGGAAGGCGGAGAGACCCAGTACTTC
-	TRBJ1-2	TRBV13	once	CASSEMVQGYYGYTF	TGTGCCAGCAGTGAAATGGTCCAGGGCTACTATGGCTACACCTTC
-	TRBJ2-3	TRBV19	-	CASSMEEGISDTQYF	TGTGCCAGTAGTATGGAGGAGGGGATATCAGATACGCAGTATTTT
-	TRBJ2-6	TRBV11-2	few	CASSPSKVSGANVLTF	TGTGCCAGCAGCCCCAGTAAAGTATCTGGGGCCAACGTCCTGACTTTC
-	TRBJ2-1	TRBV7-2	few	CASSFGLFNEQFF	TGTGCCAGCAGCTTCGGACTGTTCAATGAGCAGTTCTTC
-	TRBJ1-1	TRBV13	-	CASSLRTLNEAFF	TGTGCCAGCAGCCTACGGACACTCAATGAAGCTTTCTTT
TRBD1	TRBJ2-7	TRBV19	-	CASSRWTGGYEQYF	TGTGCCAGTAGCCGGTGGACAGGTGGCTACGAGCAGTACTTC
TRBD1	TRBJ1-2	TRBV4-1	once	CASSQDDRAYGYTF	TGCGCCAGCAGCCAAGATGACAGGGCCTATGGCTACACCTTC
-	TRBJ1-1	TRBV4-1	-	CASSHHKGEGMNTEAFF	TGCGCCAGCAGCCACCACAAGGGGGAGGGGATGAACACTGAAGCTTTCTTT
-	TRBJ1-6	TRBV19	-	CASSSDLENSPLHF	TGTGCCAGTAGTTCCGACCTCGAGAATTCACCCCTCCACTTT